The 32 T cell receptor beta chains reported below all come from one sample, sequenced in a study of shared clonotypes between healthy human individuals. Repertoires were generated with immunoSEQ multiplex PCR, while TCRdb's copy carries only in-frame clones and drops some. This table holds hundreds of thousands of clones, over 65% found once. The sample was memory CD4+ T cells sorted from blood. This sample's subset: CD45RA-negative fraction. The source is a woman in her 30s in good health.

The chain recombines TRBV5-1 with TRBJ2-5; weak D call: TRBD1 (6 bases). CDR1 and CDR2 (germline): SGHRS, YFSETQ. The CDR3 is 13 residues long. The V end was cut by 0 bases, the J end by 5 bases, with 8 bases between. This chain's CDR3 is CASSLAGDETQYF. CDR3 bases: TGCGCCAGCAGCTTGGCAGGGGATGAGACCCAGTACTTC.

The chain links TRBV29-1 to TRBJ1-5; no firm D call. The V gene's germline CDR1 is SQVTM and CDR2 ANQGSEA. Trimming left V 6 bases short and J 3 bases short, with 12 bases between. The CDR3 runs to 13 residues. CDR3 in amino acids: CSVLQEDNQPQHF. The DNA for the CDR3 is TGCAGCGTCCTGCAGGAGGACAATCAGCCCCAGCATTTT.

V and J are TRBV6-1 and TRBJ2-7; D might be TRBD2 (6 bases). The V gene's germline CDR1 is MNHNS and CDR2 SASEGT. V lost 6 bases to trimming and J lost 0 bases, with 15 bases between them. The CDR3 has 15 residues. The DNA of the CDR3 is TGTGCCAGCAGGACTCAAGACGGGAGCTCCTACGAGCAGTACTTC. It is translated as CASRTQDGSSYEQYF.

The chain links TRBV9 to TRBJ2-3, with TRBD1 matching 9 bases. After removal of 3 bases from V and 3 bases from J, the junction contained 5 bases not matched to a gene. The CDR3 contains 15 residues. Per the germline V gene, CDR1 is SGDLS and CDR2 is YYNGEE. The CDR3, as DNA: TGTGCCAGCAGCGCACAGGGGGCGCGGACAGATACGCAGTATTTT. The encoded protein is CASSAQGARTDTQYF. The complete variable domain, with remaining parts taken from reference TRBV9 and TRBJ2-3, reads DSGVTQTPKHLITATGQRVTLRCSPRSGDLSVYWYQQSLDQGLQFLIQYYNGEERAKGNILERFSAQQFPDLHSELNLSSLELGDSALYFCASSAQGARTDTQYFGPGTRLTVL.

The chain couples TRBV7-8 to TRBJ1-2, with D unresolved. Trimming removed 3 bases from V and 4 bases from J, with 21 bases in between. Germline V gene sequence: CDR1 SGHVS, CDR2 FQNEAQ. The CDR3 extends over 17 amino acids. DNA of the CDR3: TGTGCCAGCAGCTTCCCCATCGGACGGCCGAGTTCCTATGGCTACACCTTC. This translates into CASSFPIGRPSSYGYTF.

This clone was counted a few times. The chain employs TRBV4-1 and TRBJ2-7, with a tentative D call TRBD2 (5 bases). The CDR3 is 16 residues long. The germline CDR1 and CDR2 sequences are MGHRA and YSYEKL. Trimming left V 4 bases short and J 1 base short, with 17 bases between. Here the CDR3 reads CASSPRGSGLSYEQYF. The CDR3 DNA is TGCGCCAGCAGCCCCCGCGGATCGGGATTATCCTACGAGCAGTACTTC.

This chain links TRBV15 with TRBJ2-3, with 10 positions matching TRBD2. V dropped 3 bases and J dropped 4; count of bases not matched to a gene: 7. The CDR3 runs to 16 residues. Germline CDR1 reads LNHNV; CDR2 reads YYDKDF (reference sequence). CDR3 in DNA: TGTGCCACCAGCAGCCTAGCGGGAGACCCACCAGATACGCAGTATTTT. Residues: CATSSLAGDPPDTQYF.

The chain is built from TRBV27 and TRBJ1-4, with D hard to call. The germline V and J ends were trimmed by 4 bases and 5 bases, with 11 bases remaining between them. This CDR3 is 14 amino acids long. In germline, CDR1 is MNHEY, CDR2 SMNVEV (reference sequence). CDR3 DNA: TGTGCCAGCAGTTCTAGGGCGTCAAATGAAAAACTGTTTTTT. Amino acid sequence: CASSSRASNEKLFF.

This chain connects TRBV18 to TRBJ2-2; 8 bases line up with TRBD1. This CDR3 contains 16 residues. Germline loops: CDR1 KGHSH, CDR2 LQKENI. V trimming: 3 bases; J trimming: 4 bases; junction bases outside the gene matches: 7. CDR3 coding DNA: TGTGCCAGCTCACCGCGACAGGGGACGTCCACCGGGGAGCTGTTTTTT. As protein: CASSPRQGTSTGELFF.

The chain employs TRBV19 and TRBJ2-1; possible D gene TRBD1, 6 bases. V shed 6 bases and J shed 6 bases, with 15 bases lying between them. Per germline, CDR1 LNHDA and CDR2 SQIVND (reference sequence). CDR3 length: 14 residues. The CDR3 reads CASRETGGFNEQFF. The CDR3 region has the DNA TGTGCCAGTAGAGAGACAGGCGGATTCAATGAGCAGTTCTTC.

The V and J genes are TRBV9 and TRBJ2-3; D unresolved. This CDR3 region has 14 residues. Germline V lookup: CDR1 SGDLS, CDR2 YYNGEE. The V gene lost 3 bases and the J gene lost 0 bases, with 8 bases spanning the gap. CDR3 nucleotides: TGTGCCAGCAGCGCTGGCCTTAGCACAGATACGCAGTATTTT. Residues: CASSAGLSTDTQYF.

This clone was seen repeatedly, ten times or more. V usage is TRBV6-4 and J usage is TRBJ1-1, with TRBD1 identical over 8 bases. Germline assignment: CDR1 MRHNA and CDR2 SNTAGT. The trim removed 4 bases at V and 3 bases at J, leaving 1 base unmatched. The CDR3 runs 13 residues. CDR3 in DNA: TGTGCCAGCAGTGCGGACAGGGACACTGAAGCTTTCTTT. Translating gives CASSADRDTEAFF.

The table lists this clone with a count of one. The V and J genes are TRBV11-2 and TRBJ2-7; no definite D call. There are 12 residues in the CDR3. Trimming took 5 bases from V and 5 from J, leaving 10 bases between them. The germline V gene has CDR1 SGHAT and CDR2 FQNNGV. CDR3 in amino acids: CASSQETHEQYF. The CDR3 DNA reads TGTGCCAGCAGCCAAGAGACGCACGAGCAGTACTTC.

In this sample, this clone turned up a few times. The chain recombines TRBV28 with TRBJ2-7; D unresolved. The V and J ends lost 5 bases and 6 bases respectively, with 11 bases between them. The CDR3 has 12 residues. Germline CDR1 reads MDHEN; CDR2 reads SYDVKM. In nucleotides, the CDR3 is TGTGCCAGCAGTCCTCTAGTTCTCGAGCAGTACTTC. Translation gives CASSPLVLEQYF.

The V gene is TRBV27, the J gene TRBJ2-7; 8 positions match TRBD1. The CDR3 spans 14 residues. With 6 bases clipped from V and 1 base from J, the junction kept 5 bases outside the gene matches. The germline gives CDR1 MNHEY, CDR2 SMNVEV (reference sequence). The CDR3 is CASSNRDRSYEQYF. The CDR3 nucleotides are TGTGCCAGCAGCAACCGGGACAGGTCCTACGAGCAGTACTTC.

In DNA form, the CDR3 reads TGTGCCAGCAGTTTTATCGACAGGGGGACGGGGAAAGCTTTCTTT. Its translation: CASSFIDRGTGKAFF. This chain joins TRBV28 and TRBJ1-1; 9 nucleotides line up with TRBD1. Germline CDR1 and CDR2: MDHEN and SYDVKM. CDR3 size: 15 residues. V lost 3 bases and J lost 9; bases outside the gene matches: 11.

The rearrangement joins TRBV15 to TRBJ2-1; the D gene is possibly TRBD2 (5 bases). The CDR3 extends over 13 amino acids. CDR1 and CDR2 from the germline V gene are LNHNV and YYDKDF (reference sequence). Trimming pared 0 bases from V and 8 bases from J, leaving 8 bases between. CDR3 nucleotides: TGTGCCACCAGCAGAGATATCGGGGATGAGCAGTTCTTC. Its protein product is CATSRDIGDEQFF.

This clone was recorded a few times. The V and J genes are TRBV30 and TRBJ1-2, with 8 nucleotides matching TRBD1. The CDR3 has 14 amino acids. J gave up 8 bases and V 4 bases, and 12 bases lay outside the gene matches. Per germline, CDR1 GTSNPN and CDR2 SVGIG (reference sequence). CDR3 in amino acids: CAWNRDRGVGGYTF. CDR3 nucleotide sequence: TGTGCCTGGAATAGAGACAGGGGAGTAGGGGGCTACACCTTC.

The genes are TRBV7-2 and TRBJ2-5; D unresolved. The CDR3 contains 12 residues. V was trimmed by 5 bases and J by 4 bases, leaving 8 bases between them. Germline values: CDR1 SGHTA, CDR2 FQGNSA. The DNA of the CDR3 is TGTGCCAGCAGCCTCTCCCTAGAGACCCAGTACTTC. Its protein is CASSLSLETQYF.

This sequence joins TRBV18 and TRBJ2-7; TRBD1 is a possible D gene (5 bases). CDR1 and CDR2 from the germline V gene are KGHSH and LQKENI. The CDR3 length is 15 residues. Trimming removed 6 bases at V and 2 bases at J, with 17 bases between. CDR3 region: CASSLDFGATYEQYF. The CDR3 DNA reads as TGTGCCAGCTCCTTAGACTTTGGGGCTACCTACGAGCAGTACTTC.

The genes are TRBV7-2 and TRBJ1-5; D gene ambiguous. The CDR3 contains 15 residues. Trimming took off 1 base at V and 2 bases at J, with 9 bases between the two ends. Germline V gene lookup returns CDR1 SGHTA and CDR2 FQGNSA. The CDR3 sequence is CASSLGAAGNQPQHF. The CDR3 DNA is TGTGCCAGCAGCTTAGGGGCGGCGGGCAATCAGCCCCAGCATTTT.

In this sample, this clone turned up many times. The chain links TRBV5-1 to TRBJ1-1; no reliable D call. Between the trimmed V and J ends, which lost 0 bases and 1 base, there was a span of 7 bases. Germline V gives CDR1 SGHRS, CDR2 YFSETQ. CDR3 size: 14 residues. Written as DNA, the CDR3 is TGCGCCAGCAGCTTGGTGCCTCCGAACACTGAAGCTTTCTTT. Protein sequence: CASSLVPPNTEAFF.

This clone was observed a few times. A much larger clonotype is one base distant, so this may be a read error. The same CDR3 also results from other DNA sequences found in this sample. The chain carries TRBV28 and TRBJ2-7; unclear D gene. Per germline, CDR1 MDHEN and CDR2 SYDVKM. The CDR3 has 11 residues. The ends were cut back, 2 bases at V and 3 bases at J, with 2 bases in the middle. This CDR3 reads CASSLDYEQYF. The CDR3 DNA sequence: TGTGCCAGCAGTTTAGACTACGAGCAGTACTTC.

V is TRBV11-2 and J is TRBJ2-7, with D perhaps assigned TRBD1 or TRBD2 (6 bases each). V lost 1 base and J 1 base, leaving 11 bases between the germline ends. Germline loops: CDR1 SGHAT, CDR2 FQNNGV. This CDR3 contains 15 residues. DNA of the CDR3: TGTGCCAGCAGCTTAGCTCGGGGGCCTTCCTACGAGCAGTACTTC. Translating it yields CASSLARGPSYEQYF.

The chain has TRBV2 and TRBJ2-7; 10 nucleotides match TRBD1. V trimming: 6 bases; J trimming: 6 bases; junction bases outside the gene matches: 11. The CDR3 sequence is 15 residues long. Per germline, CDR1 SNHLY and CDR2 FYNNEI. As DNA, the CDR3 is TGTGCCAGCAGGGGGGGACAGGGGTTTTCGGGCGAGCAGTACTTC. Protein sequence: CASRGGQGFSGEQYF.

The CDR3 coding sequence is TGTGCCAGCAGTCCAGACGAGACAGCGCTCTTCTATGGCTACACCTTC. It yields the protein CASSPDETALFYGYTF. The gene calls are TRBV27 and TRBJ1-2, with D possibly matching TRBD1 (5 bases). The CDR3 covers 16 residues. V lost 5 bases to trimming and J lost 4 bases, with 20 bases between them. Germline values: CDR1 MNHEY, CDR2 SMNVEV (reference sequence).

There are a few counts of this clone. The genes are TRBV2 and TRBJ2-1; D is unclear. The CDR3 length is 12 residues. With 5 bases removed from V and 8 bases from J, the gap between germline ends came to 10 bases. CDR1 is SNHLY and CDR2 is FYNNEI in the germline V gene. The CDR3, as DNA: TGTGCCAGCAGTTGGACGCTGGATGAGCAGTTCTTC. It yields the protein CASSWTLDEQFF. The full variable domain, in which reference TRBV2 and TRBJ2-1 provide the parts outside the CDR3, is EPEVTQTPSHQVTQMGQEVILRCVPISNHLYFYWYRQILGQKVEFLVSFYNNEISEKSEIFDDQFSVERPDGSNFTLKIRSTKLEDSAMYFCASSWTLDEQFFGPGTRLTVL.

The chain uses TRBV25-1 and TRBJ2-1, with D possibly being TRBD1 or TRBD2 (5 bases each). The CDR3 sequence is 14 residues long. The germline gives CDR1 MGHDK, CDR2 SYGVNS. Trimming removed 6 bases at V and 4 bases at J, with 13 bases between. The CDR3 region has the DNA TGTGCCAGCAGAGCGGAAGGGGCATACAATGAGCAGTTCTTC. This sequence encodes CASRAEGAYNEQFF. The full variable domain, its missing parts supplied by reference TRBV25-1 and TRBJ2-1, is EADIYQTPRYLVIGTGKKITLECSQTMGHDKMYWYQQDPGMELHLIHYSYGVNSTEKGDLSSESTVSRIRTEHFPLTLESARPSHTSQYLCASRAEGAYNEQFFGPGTRLTVL.

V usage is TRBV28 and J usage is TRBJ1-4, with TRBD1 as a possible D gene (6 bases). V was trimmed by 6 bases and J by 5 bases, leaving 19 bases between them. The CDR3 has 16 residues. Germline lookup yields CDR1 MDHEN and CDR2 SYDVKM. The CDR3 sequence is CASSSPASDRNEKLFF. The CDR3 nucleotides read TGTGCCAGCAGCTCTCCCGCTTCGGACAGAAATGAAAAACTGTTTTTT.

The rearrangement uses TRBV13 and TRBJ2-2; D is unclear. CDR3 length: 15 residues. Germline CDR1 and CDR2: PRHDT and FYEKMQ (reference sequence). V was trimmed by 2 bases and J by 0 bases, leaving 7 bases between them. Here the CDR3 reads CASSLYNPNTGELFF. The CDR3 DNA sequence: TGTGCCAGCAGCTTATACAACCCGAACACCGGGGAGCTGTTTTTT. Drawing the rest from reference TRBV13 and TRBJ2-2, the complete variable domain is AAGVIQSPRHLIKEKRETATLKCYPIPRHDTVYWYQQGPGQDPQFLISFYEKMQSDKGSIPDRFSAQQFSDYHSELNMSSLELGDSALYFCASSLYNPNTGELFFGEGSRLTVL.

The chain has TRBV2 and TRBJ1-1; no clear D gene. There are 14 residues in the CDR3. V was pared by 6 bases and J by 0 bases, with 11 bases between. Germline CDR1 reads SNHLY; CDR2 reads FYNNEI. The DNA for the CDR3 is TGTGCCAGCAGCTCTCTGAGGGTGAACACTGAAGCTTTCTTT. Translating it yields CASSSLRVNTEAFF.

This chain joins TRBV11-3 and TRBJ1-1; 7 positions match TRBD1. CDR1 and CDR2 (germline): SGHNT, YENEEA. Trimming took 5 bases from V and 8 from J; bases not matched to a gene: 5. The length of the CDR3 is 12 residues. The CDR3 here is CASSGRQGEAFF. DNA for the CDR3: TGTGCCAGCAGCGGACGACAGGGCGAAGCTTTCTTT.